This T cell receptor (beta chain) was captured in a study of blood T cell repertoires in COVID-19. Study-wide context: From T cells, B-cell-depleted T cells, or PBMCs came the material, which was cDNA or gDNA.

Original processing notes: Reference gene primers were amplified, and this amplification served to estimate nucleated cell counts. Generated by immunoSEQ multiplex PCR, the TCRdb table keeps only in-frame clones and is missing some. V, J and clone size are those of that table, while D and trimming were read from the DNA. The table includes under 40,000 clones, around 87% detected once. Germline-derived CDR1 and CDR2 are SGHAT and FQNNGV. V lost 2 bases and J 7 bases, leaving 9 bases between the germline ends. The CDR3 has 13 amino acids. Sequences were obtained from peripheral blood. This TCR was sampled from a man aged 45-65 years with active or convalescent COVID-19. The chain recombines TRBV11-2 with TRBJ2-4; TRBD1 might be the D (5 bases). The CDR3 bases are TGTGCCAGCAGCTTAATTCCAGGGAACATTCAGTACTTC. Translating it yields CASSLIPGNIQYF.